This T cell receptor beta chain was sequenced during a study of cytomegalovirus exposure and HLA in healthy donors. General observations from the study: Reportedly, cytomegalovirus status was diagnosed with high sensitivity and specificity. With later analysis, a missense DCLRE1C variant became linked to TCR beta V- and J-gene trimming. The productive fraction for most TCR beta V segments was about 90% or about 30% in an earlier analysis. An assumption of roughly uniform sequencing depth across donors underlay the presence/absence analyses.

PCR primers comprised 60 Vbeta and 13 Jbeta primers. Repertoires were generated with immunoSEQ multiplex PCR, while TCRdb's copy carries only in-frame clones and drops some. The sample includes about 140,000 clones, 60% to 80% of them seen just once. From germline, CDR1 is SEHNR and CDR2 FQNEAQ (reference sequence). This CDR3 is 14 amino acids long. The ends were cut back, 3 bases at V and 2 bases at J, with 8 bases in the middle. To note about this clone: Its antigen is undetermined.

This receptor was identified in a man aged 25 to 40 in good health and CMV-seronegative. The sequencing sample was made of PBMCs. J is TRBJ1-3 and V is TRBV7-9; no definite D call. The CDR3, as DNA: TGTGCCAGCAGCTTTTCTCAGACTGGAAACACCATATATTTT. It specifies CASSFSQTGNTIYF.